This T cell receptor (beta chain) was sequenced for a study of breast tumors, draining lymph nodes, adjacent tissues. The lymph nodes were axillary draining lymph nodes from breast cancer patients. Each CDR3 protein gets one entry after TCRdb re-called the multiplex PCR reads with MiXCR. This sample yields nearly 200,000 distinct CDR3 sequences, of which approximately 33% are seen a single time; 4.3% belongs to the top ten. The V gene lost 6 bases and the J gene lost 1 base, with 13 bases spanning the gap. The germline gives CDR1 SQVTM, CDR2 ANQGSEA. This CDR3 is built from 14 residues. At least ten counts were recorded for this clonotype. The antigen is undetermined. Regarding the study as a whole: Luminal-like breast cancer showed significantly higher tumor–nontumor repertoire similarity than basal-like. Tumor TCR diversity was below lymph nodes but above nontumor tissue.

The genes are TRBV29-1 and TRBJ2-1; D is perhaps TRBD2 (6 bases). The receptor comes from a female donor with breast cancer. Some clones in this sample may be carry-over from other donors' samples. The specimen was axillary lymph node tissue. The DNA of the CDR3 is TGCAGCGTCAAACGGGCGGGGTCCTACAATGAGCAGTTCTTC. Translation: CSVKRAGSYNEQFF.